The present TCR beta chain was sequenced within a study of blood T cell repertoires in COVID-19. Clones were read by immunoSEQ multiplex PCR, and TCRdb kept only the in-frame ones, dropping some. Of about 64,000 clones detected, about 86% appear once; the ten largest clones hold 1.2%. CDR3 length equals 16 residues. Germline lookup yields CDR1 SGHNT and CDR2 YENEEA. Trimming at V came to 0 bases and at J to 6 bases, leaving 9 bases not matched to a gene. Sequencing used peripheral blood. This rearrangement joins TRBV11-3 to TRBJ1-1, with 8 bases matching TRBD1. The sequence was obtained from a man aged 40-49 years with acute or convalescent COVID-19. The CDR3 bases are TGTGCCAGCAGCTTAGATACCTGGACAGGGCACGCTGAAGCTTTCTTT. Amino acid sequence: CASSLDTWTGHAEAFF. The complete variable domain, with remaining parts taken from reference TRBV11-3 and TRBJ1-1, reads EAGVVQSPRYKIIEKKQPVAFWCNPISGHNTLYWYLQNLGQGPELLIRYENEEAVDDSQLPKDRFSAERLKGVDSTLKIQPAELGDSAVYLCASSLDTWTGHAEAFFGQGTRLTVV.